This T cell receptor beta chain was captured in a study of blood T cells in healthy people across ages. A second PCR of 7 to 11 cycles used a sample-barcoded 5' primer and a J-beta primer mix. MiXCR, run by TCRdb on the 5' RACE reads, gives a single entry per CDR3 protein. The table has some 700,000 distinct CDR3 sequences, about 20% seen once. CDR3 size: 14 residues. With 8 bases clipped from V and 1 base from J, the junction kept 7 bases outside the gene matches. Study conclusions and caveats: Age showed a roughly linear inverse relationship with TCR beta diversity per million T cells. Unsorted PBMCs blocked a conclusive comparison of naive and antigen-experienced cells.

This clonotype has just a few counts. The target antigen is unknown. V gene TRBV12-3 or TRBV12-4 combines with J gene TRBJ1-1, with TRBD1 matching 7 bases. This TCR was recovered from a man between 65 and 80 years old in good health. Material for sequencing was blood. The CDR3 spells CASQKGAGNTEAFF. CDR3 DNA sequence: TGTGCCAGCCAGAAGGGGGCAGGGAACACTGAAGCTTTCTTT.